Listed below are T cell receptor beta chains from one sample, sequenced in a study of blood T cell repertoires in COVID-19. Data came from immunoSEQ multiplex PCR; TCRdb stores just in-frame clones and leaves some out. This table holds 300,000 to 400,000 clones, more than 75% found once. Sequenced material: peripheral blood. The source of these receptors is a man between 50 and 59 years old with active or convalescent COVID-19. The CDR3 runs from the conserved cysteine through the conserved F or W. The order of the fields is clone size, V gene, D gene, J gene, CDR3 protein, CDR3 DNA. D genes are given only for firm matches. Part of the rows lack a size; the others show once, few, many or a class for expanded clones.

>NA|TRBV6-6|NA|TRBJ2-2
CASSGLSQLNTGELFF
TGTGCCAGCAGCGGACTGTCGCAACTAAACACCGGGGAGCTGTTTTTT
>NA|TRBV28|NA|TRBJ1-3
CASTSGGMGNTIYF
TGTGCCAGCACAAGCGGTGGGATGGGAAACACCATATATTTT
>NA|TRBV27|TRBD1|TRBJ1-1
CASSSYGTGNTEAFF
TGTGCCAGCAGTTCATACGGGACAGGGAACACTGAAGCTTTCTTT
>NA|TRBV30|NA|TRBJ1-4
CAWSELATNEKLFF
TGTGCCTGGAGTGAGCTTGCAACTAATGAAAAACTGTTTTTT
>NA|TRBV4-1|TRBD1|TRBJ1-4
CASSQPYRGTNEKLFF
TGCGCCAGCAGCCAACCCTACAGGGGAACGAATGAAAAACTGTTTTTT
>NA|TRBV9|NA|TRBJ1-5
CASSVGLQSNQPQHF
TGTGCCAGCAGCGTTGGACTGCAGAGCAATCAGCCCCAGCATTTT
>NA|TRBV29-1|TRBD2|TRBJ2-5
CSGDYSQETQYF
TGCAGCGGGGACTATTCCCAAGAGACCCAGTACTTC
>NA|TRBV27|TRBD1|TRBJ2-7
CASRGDRGYEQYF
TGTGCCAGCAGGGGGGACAGGGGATACGAGCAGTACTTC
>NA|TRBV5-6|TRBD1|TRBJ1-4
CASSLRGLATNEKLFF
TGTGCCAGCAGCTTGAGGGGGCTCGCAACTAATGAAAAACTGTTTTTT
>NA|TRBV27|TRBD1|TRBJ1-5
CASSGTGGFQPQHF
TGTGCCAGCAGCGGGACAGGGGGCTTTCAGCCCCAGCATTTT
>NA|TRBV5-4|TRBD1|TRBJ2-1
CASSPDREDGEQFF
TGTGCCAGCAGCCCGGACAGGGAAGACGGTGAGCAGTTCTTC
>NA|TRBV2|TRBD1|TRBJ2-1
CASRPDRGGAENEQFF
TGTGCCAGCAGGCCCGACAGAGGGGGCGCCGAAAATGAGCAGTTCTTC
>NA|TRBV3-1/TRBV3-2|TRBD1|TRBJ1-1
CASSHRGRGYTEAFF
TGTGCCAGCAGCCATAGAGGCAGGGGGTACACTGAAGCTTTCTTT
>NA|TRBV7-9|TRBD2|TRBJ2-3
CASSFGSSGGRLYTDTQYF
TGTGCCAGCAGCTTCGGAAGTTCGGGGGGACGACTCTACACAGATACGCAGTATTTT
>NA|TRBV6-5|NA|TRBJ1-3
CASSYSGGTGNTIYF
TGTGCCAGCAGTTACTCTGGAGGAACTGGAAACACCATATATTTT
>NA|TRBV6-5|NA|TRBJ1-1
CASRHTQGMAEAFF
TGTGCCAGCAGACATACTCAGGGTATGGCTGAAGCTTTCTTT
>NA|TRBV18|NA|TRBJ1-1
CASSPPSGLWSTEAFF
TGTGCCAGCTCACCACCAAGCGGCCTATGGAGTACTGAAGCTTTCTTT
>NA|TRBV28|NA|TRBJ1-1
CASSLSLPMNTEAFF
TGTGCCAGCAGTTTAAGCCTTCCTATGAACACTGAAGCTTTCTTT
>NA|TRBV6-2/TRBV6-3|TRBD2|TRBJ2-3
CASSYGRAVYTDTQYF
TGTGCCAGCAGTTACGGGAGGGCGGTGTACACAGATACGCAGTATTTT
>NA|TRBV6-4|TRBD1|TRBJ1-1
CASGSSGGNTEAFF
TGTGCCAGCGGTTCGTCAGGGGGGAACACTGAAGCTTTCTTT
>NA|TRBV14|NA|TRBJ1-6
CASSQDPDSPLHF
TGTGCCAGCAGCCAAGATCCGGATTCACCCCTCCACTTT
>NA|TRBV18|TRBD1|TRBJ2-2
CASSRDSRNTGELFF
TGTGCCAGCTCAAGGGACAGTAGGAACACCGGGGAGCTGTTTTTT
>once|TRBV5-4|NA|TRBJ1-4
CASSTGTNEKLFF
TGTGCCAGCAGCACAGGGACGAATGAAAAACTGTTTTTT
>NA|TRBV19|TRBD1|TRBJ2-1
CASSDEGASGHEQFF
TGTGCCAGTAGTGATGAGGGGGCTTCTGGTCATGAGCAGTTCTTC
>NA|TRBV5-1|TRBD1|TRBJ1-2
CASSSGGSNYGYTF
TGCGCCAGCAGCTCAGGGGGGTCTAACTATGGCTACACCTTC
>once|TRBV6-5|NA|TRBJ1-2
CASTPRENYGYTF
TGTGCCAGCACTCCCCGGGAGAACTATGGCTACACCTTC
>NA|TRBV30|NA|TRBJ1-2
CAWSRQAPQTNYGYTF
TGTGCCTGGAGTCGACAGGCTCCACAGACTAACTATGGCTACACCTTC
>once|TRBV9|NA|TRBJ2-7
CASSPQGRYEQYF
TGTGCCAGCAGCCCGCAGGGTAGGTACGAGCAGTACTTC
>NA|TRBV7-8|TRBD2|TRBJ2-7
CASSLVGGGSYEQYF
TGTGCCAGCAGCTTAGTAGGCGGGGGCTCCTACGAGCAGTACTTC
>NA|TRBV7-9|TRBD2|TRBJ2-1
CASSWGAGVSNEQFF
TGTGCCAGCAGCTGGGGAGCGGGAGTCAGCAATGAGCAGTTCTTC
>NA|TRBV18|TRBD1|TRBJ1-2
CASRITMTGFNGYTF
TGTGCCAGCCGTATCACGATGACAGGGTTCAATGGCTACACCTTC
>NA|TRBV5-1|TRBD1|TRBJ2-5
CASSPRTGAQETQYF
TGCGCCAGCAGCCCGCGGACAGGGGCGCAAGAGACCCAGTACTTC
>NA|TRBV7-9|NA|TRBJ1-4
CASNKGIRGEKLFF
TGTGCCAGCAATAAGGGAATACGGGGTGAAAAACTGTTTTTT
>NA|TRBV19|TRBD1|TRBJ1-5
CASSNLAGQGPNQPQHF
TGTGCCAGTAGTAACTTAGCTGGACAGGGCCCGAATCAGCCCCAGCATTTT
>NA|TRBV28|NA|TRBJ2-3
CASSSPVLSGSTDTQYF
TGTGCCAGCAGTTCCCCCGTATTGAGCGGGAGCACAGATACGCAGTATTTT
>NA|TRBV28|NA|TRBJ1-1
CASTFGQNTEAFF
TGTGCCAGCACCTTTGGACAGAACACTGAAGCTTTCTTT